This TCR beta chain is drawn from a study of Ad26.COV2.S vaccination and SARS-CoV-2 variants. Study observations and caveats: Researchers reported similar non-spike TCR breadth in vaccine and placebo recipients. Compared with placebo recipients, vaccine recipients had higher spike-specific TCR breadth.

The treatment was: about 20 received Ad26.COV2.S at low or high dose, single or two shots; roughly five received placebo; per-sample allocation not given. All samples were drawn on day 63, counting from the first vaccine or placebo injection. The count of this clone is one. The antigen remains unidentified. TCRdb keeps only in-frame clones here, not all; method: immunoSEQ multiplex PCR. The data hold about 480,000 clones, with around nine tenths observed a single time. There are 15 residues in the CDR3. Germline assignment: CDR1 SGDLS and CDR2 YYNGEE. After removal of 0 bases from V and 9 bases from J, the junction contained 4 bases not matched to a gene.

This sequence joins TRBV9 and TRBJ1-6; 9 bases are a match to TRBD1. The specimen comprised peripheral blood, sampled in a trial of Ad26.COV2.S vaccine versus placebo. The clonotype comes from a person aged 18-65 years who received the Ad26.COV2.S COVID-19 vaccine or a placebo. In DNA form, the CDR3 reads TGTGCCAGCAGCGTAGAGGGACAGGGCGCTTCACCCCTCCACTTT. It encodes CASSVEGQGASPLHF.